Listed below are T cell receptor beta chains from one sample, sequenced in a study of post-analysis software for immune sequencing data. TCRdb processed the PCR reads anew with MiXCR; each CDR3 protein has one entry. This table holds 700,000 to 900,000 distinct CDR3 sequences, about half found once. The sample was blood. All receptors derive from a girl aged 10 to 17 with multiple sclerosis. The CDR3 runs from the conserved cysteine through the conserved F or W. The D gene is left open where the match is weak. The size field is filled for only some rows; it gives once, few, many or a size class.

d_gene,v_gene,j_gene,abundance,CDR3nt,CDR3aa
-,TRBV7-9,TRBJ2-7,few,TGTGCCAGCAGCTGGACTTCGTCGGCGCACGAGCAGTACTTC,CASSWTSSAHEQYF
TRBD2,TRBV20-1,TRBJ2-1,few,TGCAGTGCTAGAACTAGCGGGCTCTCCTACAATGAGCAGTTCTTC,CSARTSGLSYNEQFF
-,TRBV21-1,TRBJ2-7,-,TGTGCCAGCAGCAAAGGCGGACAGGATTCCTACGAGCAGTACTTC,CASSKGGQDSYEQYF
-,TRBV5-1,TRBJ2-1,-,TGCGCCAGCAGCTTGGAGGGTAGTGAGTACAATGAGCAGTTCTTC,CASSLEGSEYNEQFF
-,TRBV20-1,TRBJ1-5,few,TGCAGTGCCCAGTCCCGGGAAGCAGGAGGGCAGCCCCAGCATTTT,CSAQSREAGGQPQHF
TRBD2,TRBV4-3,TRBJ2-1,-,TGCGCCAGCAGCCAAAAGCGGGGGAGGGCCTACAATGAGCAGTTCTTC,CASSQKRGRAYNEQFF
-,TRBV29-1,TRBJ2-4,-,TGCAGCGTTGGGACCCGGGACTCTGACATTCAGTACTTC,CSVGTRDSDIQYF
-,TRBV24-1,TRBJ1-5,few,TGTGCCACCAGTGATGGCCCACACGGGCAGCCCCAGCATTTT,CATSDGPHGQPQHF
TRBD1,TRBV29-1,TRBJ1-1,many,TGCAGCGTCTTGACAGGGATGAACACTGAAGCTTTCTTT,CSVLTGMNTEAFF
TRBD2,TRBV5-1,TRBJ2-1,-,TGCGCCAGCGACATAGCGGGAGGGGGCACCTACAATGAGCAGTTCTTC,CASDIAGGGTYNEQFF
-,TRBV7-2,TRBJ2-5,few,TGTGCCAGCAGCTTCGGACTGTTCCAAGAGACCCAGTACTTC,CASSFGLFQETQYF
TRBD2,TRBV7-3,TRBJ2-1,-,TGTGCCAGCAGCTCTAGCGGGGGGGTTGAGCAGTTCTTC,CASSSSGGVEQFF
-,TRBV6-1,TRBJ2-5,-,TGTGCCAGCAGGAGAACACTAGCAGGAGAGACCCAGTACTTC,CASRRTLAGETQYF
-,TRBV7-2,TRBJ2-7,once,TGTGCCAGCAGCTCTACAGGGATATTGGGCGAGCAGTACTTC,CASSSTGILGEQYF
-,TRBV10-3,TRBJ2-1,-,TGTGCCATCAGTGAGTCCCGAGGAGGCCATGAGCAGTTCTTC,CAISESRGGHEQFF
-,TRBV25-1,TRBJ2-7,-,TGTGCCAGCAGTGAATATAGGGGCGAGCAGTACTTC,CASSEYRGEQYF
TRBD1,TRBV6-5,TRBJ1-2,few,TGTGCCAGCAGAAAAACGCAGGGGGCAGTTTGGGGAGGCTACACCTTC,CASRKTQGAVWGGYTF
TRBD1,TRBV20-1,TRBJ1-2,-,TGCAGTGCTAGAGCATGGACAGGGGCGAACTATGGCTACACCTTC,CSARAWTGANYGYTF
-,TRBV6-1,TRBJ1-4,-,TGTGCCAGCAAGGAGCAGGGGTATGAAAAACTGTTTTTT,CASKEQGYEKLFF
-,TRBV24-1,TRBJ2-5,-,TGTGCCACCAGTGTATCCTTCCAAGAGACCCAGTACTTC,CATSVSFQETQYF
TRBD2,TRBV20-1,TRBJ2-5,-,TGCAGTGCTAGAGGCCGTAGCGGGAGAGGGGAGACCCAGTACTTC,CSARGRSGRGETQYF
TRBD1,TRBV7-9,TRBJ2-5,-,TGTGCCAGCACCGGACAGGTCCAAGAGACCCAGTACTTC,CASTGQVQETQYF
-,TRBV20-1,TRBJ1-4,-,TGCAGTGCTATCAAGCTCGGAAAACTGTTTTTT,CSAIKLGKLFF
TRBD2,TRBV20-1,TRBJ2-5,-,TGCAGTGCTTCTTCCCCTGCCCCGGGGGGTGAAGAGACCCAGTACTTC,CSASSPAPGGEETQYF
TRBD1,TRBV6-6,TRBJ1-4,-,TGTGCCAGCAGTTACCAGCGACAGGGGAGGACTAATGAAAAACGGTTTTTT,CASSYQRQGRTNEKRFF
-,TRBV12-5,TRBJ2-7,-,TGTGCTAGTGGTTTGCGTAGCGGTTACGAGCAGTACTTC,CASGLRSGYEQYF
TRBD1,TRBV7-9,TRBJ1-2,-,TGTGCCAGCAGCTTAGGAGGGGGCCAAGTCTATGGCTACACCTTC,CASSLGGGQVYGYTF
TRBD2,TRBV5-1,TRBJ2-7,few,TGCGCCAGCAGCATGGGGACTAGCGGGAGTATCTACGAGCAGTACTTC,CASSMGTSGSIYEQYF
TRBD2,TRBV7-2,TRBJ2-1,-,TGTGCCAGTAGCTTCCGGACTAGCGGGAGACCCAACAATGAGCAGTTCTTC,CASSFRTSGRPNNEQFF
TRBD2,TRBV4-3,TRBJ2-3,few,TGCGCCAGCAGCCAAGAGGGACTAGCGGGAGTCAGGGATACGCAGTATTTT,CASSQEGLAGVRDTQYF
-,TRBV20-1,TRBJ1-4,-,TGCAGTGTTGGCTCAGCAACTAATGAAAAACTGTTTTTT,CSVGSATNEKLFF
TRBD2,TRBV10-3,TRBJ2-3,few,TGTGCCATCAGTGAAAGTGGACTAGCGGGGGCCACAGATACGCAGTATTTT,CAISESGLAGATDTQYF
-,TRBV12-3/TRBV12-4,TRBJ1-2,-,TGTGCCAGCAGTTCGGGTGGGGGGGCTCTTGGCTACACCTTC,CASSSGGGALGYTF
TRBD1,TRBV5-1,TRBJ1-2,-,TGCGCCAGCAGCTACCTAAGACAGGGCGGGTACTATGGCTACACCTTC,CASSYLRQGGYYGYTF
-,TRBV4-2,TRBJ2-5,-,TGTGCCAGCAGCCAAGAAGGGGCAGAAGAGACCCAGTACTTC,CASSQEGAEETQYF
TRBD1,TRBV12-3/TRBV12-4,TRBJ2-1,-,TGTGCCAGCAGTCCCCTCTCGGACAGGCACAATGAGCAGTTCTTC,CASSPLSDRHNEQFF
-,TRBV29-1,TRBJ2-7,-,TGCAGCGTTGAAGATAAAGCTTACGAGCAGTACTTC,CSVEDKAYEQYF
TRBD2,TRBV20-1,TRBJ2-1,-,TGCAGTGCTACGGCTAGCGGGAGCAATGAGCAGTTCTTC,CSATASGSNEQFF
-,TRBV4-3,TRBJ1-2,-,TGCGCCAGCAGCCAAGGACAGAGCTATGGCTACACCTTC,CASSQGQSYGYTF
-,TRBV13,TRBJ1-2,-,TGTGCCAGCAGCTTAGGGGGCAGGGGCCCTTCTAACTATGGCTACACCTTC,CASSLGGRGPSNYGYTF
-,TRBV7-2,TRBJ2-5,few,TGTGCCAGCAGCTGGGAAGTTCCAGAGACCCAGTACTTC,CASSWEVPETQYF
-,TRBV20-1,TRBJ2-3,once,TGCAGTGCTGCCGGCCTCGATACGCAGTATTTT,CSAAGLDTQYF
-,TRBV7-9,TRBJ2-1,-,TGTGCCAGCAGCCGGAGCACCGGGACGGAGACCTACAATGAGCAGTTCTTC,CASSRSTGTETYNEQFF
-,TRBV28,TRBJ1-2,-,TGTGCCAGCAGTTTATGGGCAGGCGGGAACTATGGCTACACCTTC,CASSLWAGGNYGYTF
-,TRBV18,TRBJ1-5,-,TGTGCCAGCTCACCCGACTTACAGGGCCTAGGCAATCAGCCCCAGCATTTT,CASSPDLQGLGNQPQHF
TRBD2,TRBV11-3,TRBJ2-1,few,TGTGCCAGCAGCTTGGACGGAGGGACTAGCGGGACCTGGAGGGGGTACAATGCGCAGTTCTTC,CASSLDGGTSGTWRGYNAQFF
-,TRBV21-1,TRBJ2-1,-,TGTGCCAGCAGGAGGGACTTCAGTGAGCAGTTCTTC,CASRRDFSEQFF
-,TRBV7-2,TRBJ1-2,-,TGTGCCAGCAGCTTTATTCCGGGGAACTATGGCTACACCTTC,CASSFIPGNYGYTF
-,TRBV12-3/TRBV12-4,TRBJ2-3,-,TGTGCCAGCAGCCTCTCTGCGGAAGGGGACCGAGACACACCACGCACAGATACGCAGTATTTT,CASSLSAEGDRDTPRTDTQYF
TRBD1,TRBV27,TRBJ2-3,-,TGTGCCAGCAGTTTATCGGGAACAGGGGGTTTCACAGATACGCAGTATTTT,CASSLSGTGGFTDTQYF
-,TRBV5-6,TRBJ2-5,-,TGTGCCAGCAGCCATATTCGCAATATGTATGCAGAGACCCAGTACTTC,CASSHIRNMYAETQYF
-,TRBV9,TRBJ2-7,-,TGTGCCAGCAGCGCCTCCTTAGGAAATAACTACGAGCAGTACTTC,CASSASLGNNYEQYF
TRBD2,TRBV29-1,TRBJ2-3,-,TGCAGCGTTGCGACTAGCGGGGTCACAGATACGCAGTATTTT,CSVATSGVTDTQYF
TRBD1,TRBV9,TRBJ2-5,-,TGTGCCAGCAGCGTCCACCCCGGGACAGGGAGCAAGGAGACCCAGTACTTC,CASSVHPGTGSKETQYF
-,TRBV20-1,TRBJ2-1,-,TGCAGTGCTAAACTAGCACATCCTACCTACAATGAGCAGTTCTTC,CSAKLAHPTYNEQFF